What follows are 32 T cell receptor beta chains derived from one specimen sequenced in a study of T cells in localized non-small cell lung cancer. Repertoires were generated with immunoSEQ multiplex PCR, while TCRdb's copy carries only in-frame clones and drops some. Counted here are some 1,600 clones, about a quarter occurring once; the ten biggest clones make up around 17%. The sample consisted of lung tumor tissue, taken before any cancer treatment. These receptors were collected from a man aged 35 to 69 with stage I lung adenocarcinoma.

DNA of the CDR3: TGTGCCAGCTCACCATACGGAGACGCCGCCTACGAGCAGTACTTC. Residues: CASSPYGDAAYEQYF. This sequence joins TRBV18 and TRBJ2-7; D gene unclear. The germline CDR1 and CDR2 sequences are KGHSH and LQKENI. The CDR3 is 15 amino acids. The V gene lost 2 bases and the J gene lost 2 bases, with 13 bases spanning the gap.

This chain links TRBV18 with TRBJ1-1; D call uncertain. Germline values: CDR1 KGHSH, CDR2 LQKENI. V was pared by 3 bases and J by 1 base, with 6 bases between. The CDR3 has 13 residues. CDR3 bases: TGTGCCAGCTCACCGATCCCGAACACTGAAGCTTTCTTT. It specifies CASSPIPNTEAFF.

In its sample, this clone is large. The chain recombines TRBV6-8 with TRBJ1-1; D not certain. Trimming removed 6 bases at V and 2 bases at J, with 13 bases between. Germline loops: CDR1 MNHGY, CDR2 SAAAGT. The CDR3 covers 14 residues. The CDR3 is CASSIVSVNTEAFF. As DNA, the CDR3 is TGTGCCAGCAGCATCGTCTCAGTTAACACTGAAGCTTTCTTT.

The chain couples TRBV18 to TRBJ2-1; 7 bases agree with TRBD1. V lost 4 bases and J lost 4; bases outside the gene matches: 4. The V gene's germline CDR1 is KGHSH and CDR2 LQKENI. This CDR3 is 14 amino acids long. CDR3 sequence reads: CASSQSGGYNEQFF. CDR3 nucleotides: TGTGCCAGCTCACAGTCAGGGGGATACAATGAGCAGTTCTTC.

This clone was seen only a few times. This chain links TRBV9 with TRBJ2-1; the D gene is possibly TRBD1 (6 bases). The CDR3 spans 13 residues. Germline CDR1 reads SGDLS; CDR2 reads YYNGEE. Trimming removed 2 bases at V and 6 bases at J, with 9 bases between. CDR3 coding DNA: TGTGCCAGCAGCGTCCAGGGGATCAATGAGCAGTTCTTC. It codes for CASSVQGINEQFF.

This clone was found a few times. The chain combines TRBV11-3 with TRBJ1-2, with D maybe TRBD1 (6 bases). CDR3 length: 17 amino acids. Trimming took 4 bases from V and 5 from J, leaving 23 bases between them. Per the germline V gene, CDR1 is SGHNT and CDR2 is YENEEA. The CDR3 is CASSWRGAALWPYGYTF. Written as DNA, the CDR3 is TGTGCCAGCAGCTGGCGGGGGGCTGCACTTTGGCCTTATGGCTACACCTTC.

Judged by abundance, this clone is medium-sized. The rearrangement uses TRBV11-3 and TRBJ2-7; 12 bases match TRBD2. Unmatched junction bases numbered 10, after V lost 6 bases and J lost 7 bases. Germline CDR1 is SGHNT and CDR2 is YENEEA. CDR3 size: 15 residues. This chain's CDR3 is CASRQRLAGAGEQYF. CDR3 DNA sequence: TGTGCCAGCAGGCAACGACTAGCGGGAGCTGGAGAGCAGTACTTC.

There are a few counts of this clone. DNA for the CDR3: TGTGCCAGCAGCAAAGGACAAAGCTACGAGCAGTACTTC. Its translation is CASSKGQSYEQYF. The V and J genes are TRBV9 and TRBJ2-7; maybe TRBD1 (5 bases). With 4 bases removed from V and 3 bases from J, the gap between germline ends came to 11 bases. The germline CDR1 and CDR2 sequences are SGDLS and YYNGEE. This CDR3 is 13 amino acids long.

The chain combines TRBV5-1 with TRBJ2-3; unclear D gene. Trimming took 0 bases from V and 1 from J, leaving 6 bases between them. Germline V gene lookup returns CDR1 SGHRS and CDR2 YFSETQ. The length of the CDR3 is 14 residues. The CDR3 DNA is TGCGCCAGCAGCTTGGAGGCAGGCACAGATACGCAGTATTTT. This encodes CASSLEAGTDTQYF.

This clone was seen more than once but under ten times. The chain uses TRBV9 and TRBJ1-1, with 7 bases fitting TRBD1. This CDR3 spans 15 amino acids. Per the germline V gene, CDR1 is SGDLS and CDR2 is YYNGEE. V shed 6 bases, J shed 1 base, and the junction held 9 bases outside the gene matches. CDR3 coding DNA: TGTGCCAGCAATCGACAGGGACCCCAGAACACTGAAGCTTTCTTT. It encodes CASNRQGPQNTEAFF.

This clone showed up just a few times. The genes are TRBV11-3 and TRBJ2-3, with a weak D call TRBD1 (6 bases). The CDR3 is made up of 16 amino acids. Germline CDR1 reads SGHNT; CDR2 reads YENEEA. V dropped 5 bases and J dropped 2 bases, with 17 bases sitting between them. CDR3 protein: CASSRLRDTSTDTQYF. Here the CDR3 DNA reads TGTGCCAGCAGCCGGTTACGGGACACCTCCACAGATACGCAGTATTTT. The variable domain in full, with the rest retrieved from reference TRBV11-3 and TRBJ2-3, is EAGVVQSPRYKIIEKKQPVAFWCNPISGHNTLYWYLQNLGQGPELLIRYENEEAVDDSQLPKDRFSAERLKGVDSTLKIQPAELGDSAVYLCASSRLRDTSTDTQYFGPGTRLTVL.

This clone appeared a few times. The chain couples TRBV6-8 to TRBJ1-4; TRBD1 aligns across 8 bases. The CDR3 totals 14 residues. Per germline, CDR1 MNHGY and CDR2 SAAAGT. Losses at the gene ends were 2 bases for V and 8 bases for J; bases not matched to a gene: 4. CDR3 in amino acids: CASSYGQGREKLFF. Here the CDR3 DNA reads TGTGCCAGCAGTTACGGACAGGGTCGGGAAAAACTGTTTTTT.

The rearrangement uses TRBV19 and TRBJ2-1, with TRBD2 identical over 10 bases. Germline V gene data show CDR1 as LNHDA and CDR2 as SQIVND (reference sequence). The ends lost 7 bases at V and 9 bases at J; junction bases unmatched: 9. The CDR3 totals 14 residues. The CDR3 spells CASTPSGRAGEQFF. CDR3 DNA sequence: TGTGCCAGTACACCAAGCGGGAGGGCCGGTGAGCAGTTCTTC.

Within the sample, this clone is medium-sized. This sequence joins TRBV11-3 and TRBJ2-2; 9 bases fit TRBD2. The CDR3 consists of 16 residues. V was clipped by 3 bases and J by 6 bases; unmatched bases: 8. In germline, CDR1 is SGHNT, CDR2 YENEEA. CDR3 nucleotide sequence: TGTGCCAGCAGCTTGCGGCTAGCGGGAAGGGCCGGGGAGCTGTTTTTT. Encoded protein: CASSLRLAGRAGELFF.

This clone has only a few counts. The chain combines TRBV18 with TRBJ2-5, with TRBD2 as a possible D gene (6 bases). The CDR3 extends over 14 amino acids. Looked up from germline, CDR1 is KGHSH and CDR2 is LQKENI. Trimming removed 4 bases from V and 5 bases from J, with 14 bases in between. The DNA for the CDR3 is TGTGCCAGCTCACGTACGAATGGAGGGGAGACCCAGTACTTC. Its translation is CASSRTNGGETQYF.

This chain uses TRBV29-1 with TRBJ2-3; D possibly matches TRBD1 or TRBD2 (5 bases each). V lost 3 bases to trimming and J lost 2 bases, with 15 bases between them. CDR1 and CDR2 (germline): SQVTM, ANQGSEA. This CDR3 comprises 15 residues. The CDR3 nucleotides are TGCAGCGTTGATTTGGGGGACGGAACCACAGATACGCAGTATTTT. Its protein is CSVDLGDGTTDTQYF.

This clone was detected only a few times. The CDR3 DNA reads as TGTGCCAGCAAGTTAGGGGGCGCAGACTATGGCTACACCTTC. Protein: CASKLGGADYGYTF. This chain links TRBV6-8 with TRBJ1-2; 7 bases are a match to TRBD1. The length of the CDR3 is 14 residues. Germline V CDR1 and CDR2: MNHGY, SAAAGT. Trimming removed 7 bases from V and 3 bases from J; junction bases left unmatched: 8.

V usage is TRBV5-1 and J usage is TRBJ2-3; the match to TRBD2 covers 8 bases. The CDR3 covers 18 residues. CDR1 SGHRS and CDR2 YFSETQ come from the germline V gene. The V and J ends lost 4 bases and 1 base, in that order; junction bases with no gene match: 14. The CDR3 is CASSKPPGRGGGTDTQYF. The DNA for the CDR3 is TGCGCCAGCAGCAAGCCTCCGGGACGGGGGGGTGGCACAGATACGCAGTATTTT.

In its sample, this clone is medium-sized. The CDR3 loop reads CASSVGQGRNEQYF. CDR3 DNA sequence: TGTGCCAGCAGCGTGGGGCAGGGGAGGAACGAGCAGTACTTC. The chain couples TRBV9 to TRBJ2-7; D possibly uses TRBD1 or TRBD2 (6 bases each). This CDR3 has 14 amino acids. V shed 2 bases and J shed 5 bases, with 14 bases lying between them. Per germline, CDR1 SGDLS and CDR2 YYNGEE.

This clone was picked up a small number of times. The genes are TRBV12-5 and TRBJ1-1; 7 nucleotides line up with TRBD1. CDR1 and CDR2 from the germline V gene are LGHNT and FRNRAP. The CDR3 is 15 residues long. The CDR3 DNA reads as TGTGCCAGCCCGGGGGACAGCGCCTCGAACACTGAAGCTTTCTTT. This gives the protein CASPGDSASNTEAFF.

This sequence joins TRBV11-3 and TRBJ2-1; D not certain. This CDR3 is built from 14 residues. Trimming shortened V by 4 bases and J by 4 bases, and 11 bases separated the two germline ends. Germline V gene data show CDR1 as SGHNT and CDR2 as YENEEA. The CDR3 loop is CASSSPPNYNEQFF. For the CDR3, the DNA is TGTGCCAGCAGCTCCCCCCCTAATTACAATGAGCAGTTCTTC.

This clone was seen a handful of times. The V call is TRBV11-3, the J call TRBJ2-7, with a weak D call TRBD2 (6 bases). The V gene's germline CDR1 is SGHNT and CDR2 YENEEA. The CDR3 is 16 residues long. V was clipped by 5 bases and J by 2 bases, with 19 bases between them. CDR3 protein: CASSNQPGLRTYEQYF. The DNA of the CDR3 is TGTGCCAGCAGCAACCAACCGGGACTCAGGACCTACGAGCAGTACTTC.

This chain links TRBV1 with TRBJ1-5. TRBV1 is marked as a pseudogene. The CDR3 covers 15 residues. The CDR3 DNA is TGCGCCAGCAGCCATCCCGGCTTGGGACCTCAGGCCCAGCATTTT. This gives the protein CASSHPGLGPQAQHF.

There are a few counts of this clone. The J gene is TRBJ2-5, the V gene TRBV19, with D perhaps TRBD2 (6 bases). Germline V lookup: CDR1 LNHDA, CDR2 SQIVND (reference sequence). This CDR3 has 14 residues. The V end lost 7 bases, the J end lost 5 bases, and 17 bases lay between the germline ends. The CDR3 region is CASNLGAGGETQYF. The CDR3 DNA follows: TGTGCCAGTAACCTCGGGGCTGGAGGGGAGACCCAGTACTTC. The full variable domain, its missing parts supplied by reference TRBV19 and TRBJ2-5, is DGGITQSPKYLFRKEGQNVTLSCEQNLNHDAMYWYRQDPGQGLRLIYYSQIVNDFQKGDIAEGYSVSREKKESFPLTVTSAQKNPTAFYLCASNLGAGGETQYFGPGTRLLVL.

The chain has TRBV10-3 and TRBJ1-5; 10 positions match TRBD1. V was clipped by 4 bases and J by 4 bases; unmatched bases: 10. The CDR3 covers 17 residues. Germline loops: CDR1 ENHRY, CDR2 SYGVKD. DNA for the CDR3: TGTGCCATCAGTGCGAGTGTACCGGGACAGGGGAATCAGCCCCAGCATTTT. Its translation is CAISASVPGQGNQPQHF.

This clone occurred a few times. The chain links TRBV2 to TRBJ2-7; 12 nucleotides agree with TRBD2. The CDR3 loop spans 16 amino acids. The germline V gene has CDR1 SNHLY and CDR2 FYNNEI. V shed 3 bases and J 4 bases; nucleotides not matched to a gene: 7. The CDR3 DNA reads as TGTGCCAGCAGTGACGTTCTAGCGGGAGGGCCTTACGAGCAGTACTTC. Its translation is CASSDVLAGGPYEQYF.

This clone showed up just once. The chain employs TRBV29-1 and TRBJ2-7; weak D call: TRBD2 (5 bases). Germline V gene data show CDR1 as SQVTM and CDR2 as ANQGSEA. The CDR3 runs to 17 residues. Trimming stripped 0 bases from V and 1 base from J, with 19 bases between. DNA for the CDR3: TGCAGCGTTGAAGAGGGAGTTTCGGCCCGCGGGTCCTACGAGCAGTACTTC. This translates into CSVEEGVSARGSYEQYF.

A few counts support this clone. The chain has TRBV6-8 and TRBJ1-1; D uncertain. In germline, CDR1 is MNHGY, CDR2 SAAAGT. CDR3 size: 13 residues. Between the trimmed V and J ends, which lost 7 bases and 7 bases, there was a span of 16 bases. This CDR3 reads CASISAGRSEAFF. CDR3 coding DNA: TGTGCCAGCATATCGGCAGGTCGTAGTGAAGCTTTCTTT.

V gene TRBV30 combines with J gene TRBJ2-3; D unresolved. The CDR3 extends over 12 amino acids. The V end was cut by 2 bases, the J end by 5 bases, with 8 bases between. Germline V gene data show CDR1 as GTSNPN and CDR2 as SVGIG (reference sequence). The CDR3 spells CAWSMDRDTQYF. CDR3 in DNA: TGTGCCTGGAGTATGGATAGAGATACGCAGTATTTT.

The chain uses TRBV4-1 and TRBJ1-2; 11 bases line up with TRBD1. The CDR3 has 16 amino acids. V lost 0 bases and J lost 8; bases outside the gene matches: 8. The germline CDR1 and CDR2 sequences are MGHRA and YSYEKL. The DNA of the CDR3 is TGCGCCAGCAGCCAAGAAGTCTGGACAGGGGGCGGCGGCTACACCTTC. Translation gives CASSQEVWTGGGGYTF.

The J gene is TRBJ2-5, the V gene TRBV15, with 8 positions matching TRBD2. J gave up 5 bases and V 5 bases, and 7 bases lay outside the gene matches. Germline V gene data show CDR1 as LNHNV and CDR2 as YYDKDF (reference sequence). The CDR3 extends over 14 amino acids. DNA of the CDR3: TGTGCCACCAGCGGACGGGGGGGGTTGGAGACCCAGTACTTC. Translating gives CATSGRGGLETQYF.

This clone showed up just a few times. The chain recombines TRBV19 with TRBJ1-1; 7 bases map to TRBD1. The ends lost 3 bases at V and 5 bases at J; junction bases unmatched: 3. The CDR3 consists of 13 residues. Germline V gives CDR1 LNHDA, CDR2 SQIVND (reference sequence). The CDR3 loop reads CASSIQQGTEAFF. In DNA form, the CDR3 reads TGTGCCAGTAGTATCCAACAGGGGACTGAAGCTTTCTTT.